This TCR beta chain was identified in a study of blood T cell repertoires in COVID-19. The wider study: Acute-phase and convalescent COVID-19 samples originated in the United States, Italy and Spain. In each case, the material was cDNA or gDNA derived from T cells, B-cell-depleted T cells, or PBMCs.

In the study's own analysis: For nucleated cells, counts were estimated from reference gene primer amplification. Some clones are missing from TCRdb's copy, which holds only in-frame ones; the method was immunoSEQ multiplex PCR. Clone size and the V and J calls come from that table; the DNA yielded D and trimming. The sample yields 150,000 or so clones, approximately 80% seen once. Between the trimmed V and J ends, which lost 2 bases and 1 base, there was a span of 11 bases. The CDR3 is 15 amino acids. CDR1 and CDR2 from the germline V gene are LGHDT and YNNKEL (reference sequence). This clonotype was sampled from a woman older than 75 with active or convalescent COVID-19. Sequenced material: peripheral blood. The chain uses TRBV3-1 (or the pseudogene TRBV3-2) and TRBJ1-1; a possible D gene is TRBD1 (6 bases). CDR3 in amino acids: CASSQRGSANTEAFF. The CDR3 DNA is TGTGCCAGCAGCCAAAGGGGGTCAGCGAACACTGAAGCTTTCTTT.